The clone carrying this T cell receptor (beta chain) was detected only once. This entry belongs to a study of cytomegalovirus exposure and HLA in healthy donors. The PCR had 60 Vbeta and 13 Jbeta primers. The table came from immunoSEQ multiplex PCR; TCRdb's copy has only in-frame clones and leaves some out. The sample carries 150,000 to 200,000 clones, around 86% recorded once. The TCR originated in a woman younger than 35 in good health and CMV-seronegative. The sequenced sample consisted of PBMCs.

This chain's CDR3 is CASSREVGNSPLHF. CDR3 nucleotide sequence: TGTGCCAGCAGCCGAGAGGTTGGCAATTCACCCCTCCACTTT. The chain has TRBV7-3 and TRBJ1-6; D ambiguous. This CDR3 spans 14 amino acids. Germline CDR1 reads SGHTA; CDR2 reads FQGTGA. V gave up 5 bases and J gave up 7 bases, with 12 bases separating them. Drawing the rest from reference TRBV7-3 and TRBJ1-6, the complete variable domain is GAGVSQTPSNKVTEKGKYVELRCDPISGHTALYWYRQSLGQGPEFLIYFQGTGAADDSGLPNDRFFAVRPEGSVSTLKIQRTERGDSAVYLCASSREVGNSPLHFGNGTRLTVT.